The 27 T cell receptor beta chains reported below all come from one sample, sequenced in a study of T cell responses to AZD1222 COVID-19 vaccine. Measured with immunoSEQ multiplex PCR; TCRdb has only the in-frame clones, and not every one. The data hold 85,000 to 130,000 clones, with 70% to 90% observed a single time. The sequences come from peripheral blood, collected on day 0 of AZD1222 vaccination. These TCRs come from an adult in good health.

The genes are TRBV5-1 and TRBJ2-5; 11 positions agree with TRBD1. Trimming at V came to 9 bases and at J to 2 bases, leaving 3 bases not matched to a gene. Germline lookup yields CDR1 SGHRS and CDR2 YFSETQ. The CDR3 spans 13 residues. The CDR3 is CATGQGAQETQYF. The CDR3 nucleotides read TGCGCCACCGGACAGGGGGCTCAAGAGACCCAGTACTTC. The entire variable domain, with the rest obtained from reference TRBV5-1 and TRBJ2-5, is as follows: KAGVTQTPRYLIKTRGQQVTLSCSPISGHRSVSWYQQTPGQGLQFLFEYFSETQRNKGNFPGRFSGRQFSNSRSEMNVSTLELGDSALYLCATGQGAQETQYFGPGTRLLVL.

The chain combines TRBV10-1 with TRBJ2-1; TRBD2 matches 8 bases. Germline trimming cut 3 bases from V and 0 bases from J; bases unmatched to any gene: 16. The CDR3 contains 20 residues. Germline V gene sequence: CDR1 WNHNN, CDR2 SYGVQD (reference sequence). CDR3: CASSDPGQGLAGPSYNEQFF. DNA of the CDR3: TGCGCCAGCAGTGACCCGGGACAAGGGCTAGCGGGTCCCTCCTACAATGAGCAGTTCTTC.

The chain employs TRBV5-6 and TRBJ2-7, with D perhaps matching TRBD1 (5 bases). The CDR3 length is 15 residues. The V gene lost 2 bases and the J gene lost 0 bases, with 12 bases spanning the gap. The germline CDR1 and CDR2 sequences are SGHDT and YYEEEE. For the CDR3, the DNA is TGTGCCAGCAGCTTACTGGGGCAATCCTCCTACGAGCAGTACTTC. Translation: CASSLLGQSSYEQYF.

V and J are TRBV21-1 and TRBJ2-5. TRBV21-1 is marked as a pseudogene. This CDR3 is 14 amino acids long. For the CDR3, the DNA is TGTGCCAGCAGCAATGGCCGGATCCAAGAGACCCAGTACTTC. Its protein product is CASSNGRIQETQYF.

V is TRBV5-1 and J is TRBJ1-1, with unresolved D. Trimming took off 0 bases at V and 2 bases at J, with 8 bases between the two ends. The CDR3 loop spans 14 amino acids. CDR1 SGHRS and CDR2 YFSETQ come from the germline V gene. The CDR3 region has the DNA TGCGCCAGCAGCTTGGGCGTAACTAACACTGAAGCTTTCTTT. Protein: CASSLGVTNTEAFF.

DNA of the CDR3: TGTGCCAGCAGTTTACGACTAGCGGGAGGGCCGTTGACCGGGGAGCTGTTTTTT. Its translation is CASSLRLAGGPLTGELFF. The V and J genes are TRBV27 and TRBJ2-2; TRBD2 aligns across 14 bases. There are 18 residues in the CDR3. From germline, CDR1 is MNHEY and CDR2 SMNVEV (reference sequence). Unmatched junction bases numbered 7, after V lost 2 bases and J lost 5 bases.

The chain joins TRBV5-8 to TRBJ1-2; 8 positions match TRBD1. The germline CDR1 and CDR2 sequences are SGHTS and YDEGEE. After removal of 3 bases from V and 8 bases from J, the junction contained 9 bases not matched to a gene. The CDR3 is 14 amino acids. CDR3 protein: CASSSTLDRVGYTF. For the CDR3, the DNA is TGTGCCAGCAGCTCAACGCTGGACAGGGTGGGCTACACCTTC.

The chain links TRBV19 to TRBJ1-2; no firm D call. From germline, CDR1 is LNHDA and CDR2 SQIVND (reference sequence). V shed 1 base and J shed 0 bases, with 9 bases lying between them. This CDR3 has 15 amino acids. The CDR3 loop reads CASSIALGANYGYTF. The CDR3 coding sequence is TGTGCCAGTAGTATAGCGCTCGGAGCTAACTATGGCTACACCTTC.

CDR3 sequence (DNA): TGTGCCAGCATAAACAGTCTACTGAGAAACACCATATATTTT. Amino acid sequence: CASINSLLRNTIYF. The genes are TRBV6-5 and TRBJ1-3; D gene uncertain. Germline CDR1 and CDR2: MNHEY and SVGAGI. CDR3 length: 14 residues. V lost 7 bases to trimming and J lost 5 bases, with 15 bases between them.

The chain links TRBV18 to TRBJ1-1, with 7 bases aligning to TRBD1. The CDR3 is 13 residues long. Germline V lookup: CDR1 KGHSH, CDR2 LQKENI. V trimming: 3 bases; J trimming: 7 bases; junction bases outside the gene matches: 5. Written as DNA, the CDR3 is TGTGCCAGCTCACCCCTGACAGGGTATGAAGCTTTCTTT. This translates into CASSPLTGYEAFF.

This rearrangement joins TRBV18 to TRBJ2-7, with D maybe TRBD2 (5 bases). The V gene lost 2 bases and the J gene lost 2 bases, with 10 bases spanning the gap. This CDR3 is 14 amino acids long. Germline CDR1 reads KGHSH; CDR2 reads LQKENI. The CDR3 DNA sequence: TGTGCCAGCTCACCATCGGAGGACCCCTACGAGCAGTACTTC. Encoded protein: CASSPSEDPYEQYF.

J is TRBJ1-1 and V is TRBV4-1; a possible D gene is TRBD1 (5 bases). Germline V lookup: CDR1 MGHRA, CDR2 YSYEKL. V lost 1 base and J 1 base, leaving 16 bases between the germline ends. CDR3 length equals 17 residues. The CDR3 region has the DNA TGCGCCAGCAGCCAAGGCCGGAATGGCAGGGAGAACACTGAAGCTTTCTTT. Translated, it gives CASSQGRNGRENTEAFF.

The rearrangement uses TRBV9 and TRBJ2-7; D unclear. The V end lost 2 bases, the J end lost 0 bases, and 9 bases lay between the germline ends. The length of the CDR3 is 14 residues. Germline V CDR1 and CDR2: SGDLS, YYNGEE. CDR3 bases: TGTGCCAGCAGCGTGGGCTTGCCCTCCTACGAGCAGTACTTC. It yields the protein CASSVGLPSYEQYF. The variable domain in full, completed from reference TRBV9 and TRBJ2-7, reads DSGVTQTPKHLITATGQRVTLRCSPRSGDLSVYWYQQSLDQGLQFLIQYYNGEERAKGNILERFSAQQFPDLHSELNLSSLELGDSALYFCASSVGLPSYEQYFGPGTRLTVT.

The V and J genes are TRBV5-4 and TRBJ1-1; tentative D call: TRBD1 (6 bases). V was pared by 6 bases and J by 2 bases, with 14 bases between. There are 14 residues in the CDR3. Germline CDR1 is SGHNT and CDR2 is YYREEE (reference sequence). The CDR3 here is CASTSKQGNTEAFF. As DNA, the CDR3 is TGTGCCAGCACCTCGAAACAGGGAAACACTGAAGCTTTCTTT.

This chain connects TRBV9 to TRBJ2-2; the D is unclear. Germline V gene data show CDR1 as SGDLS and CDR2 as YYNGEE. V gave up 3 bases and J gave up 7 bases, with 10 bases separating them. This CDR3 contains 13 residues. CDR3: CASSGISGGELFF. The CDR3 bases are TGTGCCAGCAGCGGGATTAGTGGCGGGGAGCTGTTTTTT. The variable domain in full, completed from reference TRBV9 and TRBJ2-2, reads DSGVTQTPKHLITATGQRVTLRCSPRSGDLSVYWYQQSLDQGLQFLIQYYNGEERAKGNILERFSAQQFPDLHSELNLSSLELGDSALYFCASSGISGGELFFGEGSRLTVL.

As DNA, the CDR3 is TGTGCCTGGAGTGTAGGGAGTCCCTACAATGAGCAGTTCTTC. Translating it yields CAWSVGSPYNEQFF. The J gene is TRBJ2-1, the V gene TRBV30; D perhaps matches TRBD2 (5 bases). CDR3 length: 14 residues. Germline assignment: CDR1 GTSNPN and CDR2 SVGIG (reference sequence). V lost 0 bases to trimming and J lost 2 bases, with 8 bases between them. Together with reference TRBV30 and TRBJ2-1, the CDR3 gives the full variable domain: SQTIHQWPATLVQPVGSPLSLECTVEGTSNPNLYWYRQAAGRGLQLLFYSVGIGQISSEVPQNLSASRPQDRQFILSSKKLLLSDSGFYLCAWSVGSPYNEQFFGPGTRLTVL.

This chain connects TRBV7-9 to TRBJ2-3; D unresolved. Trimming left V 0 bases short and J 0 bases short, with 4 bases between. Looked up from germline, CDR1 is SEHNR and CDR2 is FQNEAQ (reference sequence). CDR3 length: 14 residues. This CDR3 reads CASSLATSTDTQYF. CDR3 in DNA: TGTGCCAGCAGCTTAGCCACCAGCACAGATACGCAGTATTTT. Filled out from reference TRBV7-9 and TRBJ2-3, the complete variable domain reads DTGVSQNPRHKITKRGQNVTFRCDPISEHNRLYWYRQTLGQGPEFLTYFQNEAQLEKSRLLSDRFSAERPKGSFSTLEIQRTEQGDSAMYLCASSLATSTDTQYFGPGTRLTVL.

This clone was seen once. The chain links TRBV15 to TRBJ1-1; TRBD1 matches at 9 bases. The CDR3 has 17 amino acids. J gave up 7 bases and V 5 bases, and 17 bases lay outside the gene matches. CDR1 LNHNV and CDR2 YYDKDF come from the germline V gene (reference sequence). CDR3 nucleotide sequence: TGTGCCACCAGCCCTGGGGGGGACAGGGCTTTTCTGGGTGAAGCTTTCTTT. It translates to CATSPGGDRAFLGEAFF.

In this sample, this clone turned up once. The chain couples TRBV3-1 (or the pseudogene TRBV3-2) to TRBJ2-1; D tentatively reads TRBD1 or TRBD2 (7 bases each). The CDR3 totals 12 residues. Trimming cost V 6 bases and J 8 bases, with 11 bases left between them. The germline gives CDR1 LGHDT, CDR2 YNNKEL (reference sequence). CDR3 sequence: CASRAGGDEQFF. The CDR3 nucleotides are TGTGCCAGCAGAGCAGGGGGGGATGAGCAGTTCTTC.

The chain uses TRBV3-1 (or the pseudogene TRBV3-2) and TRBJ1-4; maybe TRBD1 (5 bases). V was shortened by 3 bases and J by 10 bases, with 12 bases between the two germline ends. CDR1 LGHDT and CDR2 YNNKEL come from the germline V gene (reference sequence). This CDR3 has 13 residues. CDR3 sequence: CASSHSIGGKLFF. CDR3 nucleotide sequence: TGTGCCAGCAGCCACTCAATCGGGGGAAAACTGTTTTTT.

V and J are TRBV11-2 and TRBJ2-1; 8 nucleotides align to TRBD1. Trimming cost V 6 bases and J 3 bases; bases outside gene matches: 1. This CDR3 is built from 13 residues. Germline lookup yields CDR1 SGHAT and CDR2 FQNNGV. As DNA, the CDR3 is TGTGCCAGCAGTACAGGGGGCTACAATGAGCAGTTCTTC. Encoded protein: CASSTGGYNEQFF.

The rearrangement links TRBV9 to TRBJ2-7; the D gene could be TRBD1 or TRBD2 (5 bases each). In germline, CDR1 is SGDLS, CDR2 YYNGEE. This CDR3 contains 14 residues. Trimming took off 4 bases at V and 2 bases at J, with 13 bases between the two ends. The CDR3 region is CASSSGTSTYEQYF. CDR3 in DNA: TGTGCCAGCAGCTCCGGGACCTCCACCTACGAGCAGTACTTC. Variable domain in full (rest from reference TRBV9 and TRBJ2-7): DSGVTQTPKHLITATGQRVTLRCSPRSGDLSVYWYQQSLDQGLQFLIQYYNGEERAKGNILERFSAQQFPDLHSELNLSSLELGDSALYFCASSSGTSTYEQYFGPGTRLTVT.

The gene calls are TRBV28 and TRBJ2-5, with 14 bases aligning to TRBD2. The V segment lost 3 bases and the J segment 5 bases; nucleotides outside the gene matches: 8. Germline CDR1 reads MDHEN; CDR2 reads SYDVKM. CDR3 length: 17 amino acids. The CDR3 loop reads CASSFLTSGRARETQYF. CDR3 sequence (DNA): TGTGCCAGCAGTTTTCTGACTAGCGGGAGGGCCAGGGAGACCCAGTACTTC.

This clone was detected once. J is TRBJ2-3 and V is TRBV6-5, with no clear D. V was trimmed by 8 bases and J by 2 bases, leaving 14 bases between them. The CDR3 covers 14 residues. Germline V gene data show CDR1 as MNHEY and CDR2 as SVGAGI. For the CDR3, the DNA is TGTGCCAGCCTCCCGTGGCAGTACACAGATACGCAGTATTTT. Its translation is CASLPWQYTDTQYF.

For the CDR3, the DNA is TGCGCCAGCAGCCCCGGACAGGGGGCGAGTAGTTTTGGCTACACCTTC. This codes for CASSPGQGASSFGYTF. This chain connects TRBV5-1 to TRBJ1-2; 11 bases map to TRBD1. CDR3 length: 16 amino acids. Germline CDR1 SGHRS, CDR2 YFSETQ. V lost 4 bases, J lost 7 bases, and 12 bases stayed unmatched.

The chain joins TRBV29-1 to TRBJ2-3; either TRBD1 or TRBD2 may supply D (5 bases each). Germline V gene data show CDR1 as SQVTM and CDR2 as ANQGSEA. Trimming removed 6 bases from V and 4 bases from J, with 17 bases in between. The CDR3 length is 14 residues. CDR3 sequence (DNA): TGCAGCGTACGGGAAAAGGGGCGATCAGATACGCAGTATTTT. Protein product: CSVREKGRSDTQYF.

The J gene is TRBJ1-4, the V gene TRBV6-5; D gene unclear. V was clipped by 7 bases and J by 8 bases, with 14 bases between them. The CDR3 sequence is 13 residues long. Germline V lookup: CDR1 MNHEY, CDR2 SVGAGI. CDR3 protein: CASTGGLTEKLFF. The CDR3 DNA sequence: TGTGCCAGCACCGGCGGGTTAACGGAAAAACTGTTTTTT.